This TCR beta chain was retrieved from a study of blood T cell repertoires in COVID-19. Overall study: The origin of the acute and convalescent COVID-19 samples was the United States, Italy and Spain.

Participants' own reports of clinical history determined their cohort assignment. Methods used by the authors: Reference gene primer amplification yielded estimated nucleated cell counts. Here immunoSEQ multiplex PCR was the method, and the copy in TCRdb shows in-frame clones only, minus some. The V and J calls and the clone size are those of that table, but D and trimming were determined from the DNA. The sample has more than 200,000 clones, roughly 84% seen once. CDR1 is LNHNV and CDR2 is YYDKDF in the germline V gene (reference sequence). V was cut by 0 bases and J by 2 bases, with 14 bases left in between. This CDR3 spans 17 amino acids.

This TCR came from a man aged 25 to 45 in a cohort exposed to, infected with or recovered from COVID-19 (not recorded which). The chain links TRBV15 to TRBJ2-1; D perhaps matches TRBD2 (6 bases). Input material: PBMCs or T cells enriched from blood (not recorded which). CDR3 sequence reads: CATSRDLGTRTYNEQFF. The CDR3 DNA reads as TGTGCCACCAGCAGAGATCTTGGGACTCGCACCTACAATGAGCAGTTCTTC.